This TCR beta chain was identified in a study of vaccination effects on CD4 cells after COVID-19. Before any sequencing was done, the ViraFEST assay used viral peptide pools to expand antigen-specific CD4+ T cells. Culture proceeded for approximately 10 days, and CD4+ T cells were then isolated. Absence of prior SARS-CoV-2 infection characterized the vaccine recipients, who showed negative nucleocapsid antibodies. Only a few counts were recorded for this clone. Its antigen remains unidentified. V dropped 6 bases and J dropped 7; count of bases not matched to a gene: 13. CDR1 is MNHEY and CDR2 is SMNVEV in the germline V gene (reference sequence). This CDR3 spans 16 amino acids. Profiling relied on immunoSEQ multiplex PCR, and the TCRdb table lists in-frame clones only, not all of them. Among around 66,000 clones listed, approximately 75% were seen once.

The input for sequencing was CD4+ T cells from PBMCs cultured with HCoV-OC43 spike peptides, taken before COVID-19 vaccination. Sample subset: HCoV-OC43 spike overlapping peptide pool stimulation. This clonotype was sampled from a human donor who received a COVID-19 vaccine. The genes are TRBV27 and TRBJ1-5, with 9 nucleotides matching TRBD1. The CDR3 reads CASSPVPGQGQQPQHF. The CDR3, as DNA: TGTGCCAGCAGCCCGGTCCCGGGACAGGGACAACAGCCCCAGCATTTT.